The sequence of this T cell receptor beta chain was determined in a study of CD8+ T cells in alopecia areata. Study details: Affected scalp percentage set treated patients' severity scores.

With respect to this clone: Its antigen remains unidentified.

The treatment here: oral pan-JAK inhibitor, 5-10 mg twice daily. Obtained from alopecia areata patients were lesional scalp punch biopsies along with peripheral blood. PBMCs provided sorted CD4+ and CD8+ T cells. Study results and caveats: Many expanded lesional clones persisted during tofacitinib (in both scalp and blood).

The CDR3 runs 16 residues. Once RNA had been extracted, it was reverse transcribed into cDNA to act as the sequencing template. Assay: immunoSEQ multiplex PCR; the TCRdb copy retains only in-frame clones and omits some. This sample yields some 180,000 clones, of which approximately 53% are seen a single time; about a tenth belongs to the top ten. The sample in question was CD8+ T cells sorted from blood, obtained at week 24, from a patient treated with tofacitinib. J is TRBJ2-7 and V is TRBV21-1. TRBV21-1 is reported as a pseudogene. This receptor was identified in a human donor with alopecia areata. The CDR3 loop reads CASSKEGFESSYEQYF. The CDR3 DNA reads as TGTGCCAGCAGCAAAGAGGGATTTGAGAGCTCCTACGAGCAGTACTTC.